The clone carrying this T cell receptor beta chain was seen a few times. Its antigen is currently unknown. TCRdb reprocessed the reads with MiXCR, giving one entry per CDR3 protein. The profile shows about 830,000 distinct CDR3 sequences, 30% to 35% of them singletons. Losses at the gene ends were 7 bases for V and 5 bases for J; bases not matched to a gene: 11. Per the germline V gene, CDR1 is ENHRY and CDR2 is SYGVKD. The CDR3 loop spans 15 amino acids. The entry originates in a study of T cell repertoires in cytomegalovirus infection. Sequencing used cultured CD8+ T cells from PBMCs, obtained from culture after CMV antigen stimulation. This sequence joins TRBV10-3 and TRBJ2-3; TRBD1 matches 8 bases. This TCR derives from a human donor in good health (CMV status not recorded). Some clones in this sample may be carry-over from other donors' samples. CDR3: CAINIGQGMIDTQYF. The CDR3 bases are TGTGCCATCAATATCGGACAGGGAATGATAGATACGCAGTATTTT.